The present TCR beta chain was sequenced within a study of CD8 T cells in ankylosing spondylitis. With molecular barcodes, quantitative 5'-RACE was used to make the TCR beta libraries. Using its own MiXCR run on the 5' RACE reads, TCRdb lists one record per CDR3 protein. The table includes hundreds of thousands of distinct CDR3 sequences, over 9.5% detected once. Regarding the study as a whole: Matched synovial fluid from ankylosing spondylitis patients was reported to be enriched for disease-linked clones. Ankylosing spondylitis blood seemed to carry a telltale TCR beta motif made of under ten highly homologous variants.

A word on this clonotype: Its target is unknown.

This CDR3 spans 14 amino acids. Germline-derived CDR1 and CDR2 are SGHKS and YYEKEE (reference sequence). V was clipped by 0 bases and J by 5 bases, with 12 bases between them. This receptor was identified in a male donor with ankylosing spondylitis. V gene TRBV5-5 combines with J gene TRBJ2-7; no clear D gene. Sequenced: blood, either unsorted or a sorted T cell fraction (not recorded which). CDR3 in amino acids: CASSLVKGSHEQYV. The CDR3 region has the DNA TGTGCCAGCAGCTTGGTGAAAGGTTCCCACGAGCAGTACGTC.